Below are 17 T cell receptor beta chains sequenced from a single sample in a study of blood T cell repertoires in COVID-19. Sequenced by immunoSEQ multiplex PCR; TCRdb stores in-frame clones only, minus some. The sample yields 200,000 to 250,000 clones, roughly 85% seen once. The sample was peripheral blood. The receptor source for this set is a woman in her 70s with COVID-19, enrolled during active disease.

The chain is built from TRBV5-1 and TRBJ2-7; 7 bases line up with TRBD1. The ends lost 3 bases at V and 3 bases at J; junction bases unmatched: 3. The CDR3 has 13 residues. Germline V gene data show CDR1 as SGHRS and CDR2 as YFSETQ. DNA for the CDR3: TGCGCCAGCAGCTCGACAGGGAACTACGAGCAGTACTTC. It encodes CASSSTGNYEQYF.

This sequence joins TRBV9 and TRBJ1-2; D not resolved. The CDR3 is made up of 16 amino acids. Germline V gene sequence: CDR1 SGDLS, CDR2 YYNGEE. V was clipped by 4 bases and J by 3 bases, with 19 bases between them. CDR3 nucleotides: TGTGCCAGCAGCACTCCACTCGGAGGGCTCGACTATGGCTACACCTTC. Its protein product is CASSTPLGGLDYGYTF.

This rearrangement joins TRBV7-3 to TRBJ2-5; D is perhaps TRBD2 (5 bases). V lost 5 bases, J lost 0 bases, and 13 bases lay in between. In germline, CDR1 is SGHTA, CDR2 FQGTGA. The CDR3 runs to 15 residues. CDR3 protein: CASSAGEADQETQYF. The CDR3 nucleotides read TGTGCCAGCAGCGCCGGTGAAGCGGACCAAGAGACCCAGTACTTC. The full variable domain, completed using reference TRBV7-3 and TRBJ2-5, is GAGVSQTPSNKVTEKGKYVELRCDPISGHTALYWYRQSLGQGPEFLIYFQGTGAADDSGLPNDRFFAVRPEGSVSTLKIQRTERGDSAVYLCASSAGEADQETQYFGPGTRLLVL.

This clone was seen just once. This chain uses TRBV5-6 with TRBJ2-7, with D maybe TRBD1 (6 bases). The germline V gene has CDR1 SGHDT and CDR2 YYEEEE. This CDR3 has 13 amino acids. V shed 6 bases and J shed 4 bases, with 14 bases lying between them. In nucleotides, the CDR3 is TGTGCCAGCAAGAAGCAGGGGTTGTACGAGCAGTACTTC. This translates into CASKKQGLYEQYF.

This clone was counted only a few times. The chain combines TRBV6-5 with TRBJ2-5; D may be TRBD1 (6 bases). The V end lost 6 bases, the J end lost 4 bases, and 15 bases lay between the germline ends. This CDR3 comprises 14 residues. Germline V CDR1 and CDR2: MNHEY, SVGAGI. The CDR3 is CASRAGTLSETQYF. Here the CDR3 DNA reads TGTGCCAGCAGGGCCGGGACATTATCAGAGACCCAGTACTTC.

The rearrangement links TRBV2 to TRBJ1-1, with D possibly matching TRBD1 (5 bases). Per the germline V gene, CDR1 is SNHLY and CDR2 is FYNNEI. This CDR3 has 15 amino acids. V shed 1 base and J shed 4 bases, with 13 bases lying between them. The CDR3 nucleotides read TGTGCCAGCAGTGAAGGTCCAGGGAAGTCCACTGAAGCTTTCTTT. As protein: CASSEGPGKSTEAFF.

The chain carries TRBV7-8 and TRBJ2-7, with D uncertain. This CDR3 is 14 amino acids long. The V end lost 5 bases, the J end lost 1 base, and 12 bases lay between the germline ends. Germline CDR1 is SGHVS and CDR2 is FQNEAQ. CDR3 sequence: CASSPVETSYEQYF. The CDR3 DNA is TGTGCCAGCAGCCCTGTAGAGACTTCCTACGAGCAGTACTTC. Drawing the rest from reference TRBV7-8 and TRBJ2-7, the complete variable domain is GAGVSQSPRYKVAKRGQDVALRCDPISGHVSLFWYQQALGQGPEFLTYFQNEAQLDKSGLPSDRFFAERPEGSVSTLKIQRTQQEDSAVYLCASSPVETSYEQYFGPGTRLTVT.

The genes are TRBV7-6 and TRBJ1-1; 7 bases match TRBD1. The germline gives CDR1 SGHVS, CDR2 FNYEAQ. The CDR3 totals 17 residues. V dropped 1 base and J dropped 5; count of bases not matched to a gene: 13. The CDR3 coding sequence is TGTGCCAGCAGCTTAGGGCGTACACAGGGGAGTAGTACTGAAGCTTTCTTT. Protein: CASSLGRTQGSSTEAFF. The full variable domain, in which reference TRBV7-6 and TRBJ1-1 provide the parts outside the CDR3, is GAGVSQSPRYKVTKRGQDVALRCDPISGHVSLYWYRQALGQGPEFLTYFNYEAQQDKSGLPNDRFSAERPEGSISTLTIQRTEQRDSAMYRCASSLGRTQGSSTEAFFGQGTRLTVV.

The genes are TRBV7-2 and TRBJ2-1; 8 positions agree with TRBD2. CDR1 and CDR2 from the germline V gene are SGHTA and FQGNSA. Germline trimming cut 3 bases from V and 7 bases from J; bases unmatched to any gene: 8. This CDR3 region has 15 residues. The CDR3 DNA reads as TGTGCCAGCAGCTTGTCTAGCGGGCATCTGAATGAGCAGTTCTTC. This codes for CASSLSSGHLNEQFF.

This clone was seen just once. The V and J genes are TRBV5-1 and TRBJ2-2; 10 bases fit TRBD1. Trimming took 5 bases from V and 8 from J; bases not matched to a gene: 3. Germline V gene lookup returns CDR1 SGHRS and CDR2 YFSETQ. The CDR3 contains 13 residues. The CDR3 is CASSRTGGGELFF. In DNA, the CDR3 is TGCGCCAGCAGTCGGACAGGGGGTGGGGAGCTGTTTTTT.

The V gene is TRBV7-3, the J gene TRBJ2-3; weak D call: TRBD2 (5 bases). The V and J ends lost 4 bases and 2 bases respectively, with 10 bases between them. Germline V gene sequence: CDR1 SGHTA, CDR2 FQGTGA. The CDR3 has 14 residues. The DNA for the CDR3 is TGTGCCAGCAGCTGGACTCCCTCCACAGATACGCAGTATTTT. Amino acids: CASSWTPSTDTQYF.

The chain combines TRBV2 with TRBJ1-2; possibly TRBD1 for D (6 bases). The V gene lost 1 base and the J gene lost 10 bases, with 19 bases spanning the gap. In germline, CDR1 is SNHLY, CDR2 FYNNEI. This CDR3 has 15 amino acids. The CDR3 DNA follows: TGTGCCAGCAGTGAAGTTAGGGGACACCACAACGTCTACACCTTC. Translation gives CASSEVRGHHNVYTF.

This chain uses TRBV13 with TRBJ2-1, with D possibly matching TRBD1 (5 bases). There are 20 residues in the CDR3. Trimming took off 0 bases at V and 4 bases at J, with 25 bases between the two ends. Germline V gene data show CDR1 as PRHDT and CDR2 as FYEKMQ (reference sequence). The CDR3 sequence: CASSLGERGHVSMGYNEQFF. The CDR3 DNA follows: TGTGCCAGCAGCTTAGGCGAAAGGGGCCACGTTAGCATGGGATACAATGAGCAGTTCTTC.

The CDR3 coding sequence is TGTGCCAGCAGCTTAGTTCAGGGGCCCCAAGAGACCCAGTACTTC. Its protein product is CASSLVQGPQETQYF. The chain carries TRBV7-8 and TRBJ2-5; possibly TRBD1 for D (6 bases). Germline CDR1 is SGHVS and CDR2 is FQNEAQ. The V gene lost 1 base and the J gene lost 1 base, with 10 bases spanning the gap. The length of the CDR3 is 15 residues. Filled out from reference TRBV7-8 and TRBJ2-5, the complete variable domain reads GAGVSQSPRYKVAKRGQDVALRCDPISGHVSLFWYQQALGQGPEFLTYFQNEAQLDKSGLPSDRFFAERPEGSVSTLKIQRTQQEDSAVYLCASSLVQGPQETQYFGPGTRLLVL.

V is TRBV15 and J is TRBJ1-1; TRBD1 aligns across 9 bases. Trimming took 0 bases from V and 4 from J; bases not matched to a gene: 12. Germline values: CDR1 LNHNV, CDR2 YYDKDF (reference sequence). The CDR3 consists of 18 residues. The CDR3 nucleotides are TGTGCCACCAGCAGAGATCCCACAGGGGGCTACTCGGGCACTGAAGCTTTCTTT. This codes for CATSRDPTGGYSGTEAFF.

The rearrangement joins TRBV4-2 to TRBJ2-1; 11 positions match TRBD2. Germline V lookup: CDR1 LGHNA, CDR2 YNFKEQ. The CDR3 consists of 16 residues. V trimming: 0 bases; J trimming: 3 bases; junction bases outside the gene matches: 1. The DNA for the CDR3 is TGTGCCAGCAGCCAAGATGGGACTAGCGGCTACAATGAGCAGTTCTTC. Protein: CASSQDGTSGYNEQFF.

The genes are TRBV3-1 (or the pseudogene TRBV3-2) and TRBJ2-7; no clear D. This CDR3 is 15 amino acids long. Trimming shortened V by 4 bases and J by 2 bases, and 15 bases separated the two germline ends. Germline lookup yields CDR1 LGHDT and CDR2 YNNKEL (reference sequence). The CDR3 loop reads CASSRGSGPAYEQYF. Written as DNA, the CDR3 is TGTGCCAGCAGCCGCGGCTCGGGTCCGGCCTACGAGCAGTACTTC.